The table lists the clone carrying this T cell receptor (beta chain) with a few counts. Its antigen remains unknown. The study reverse transcribed the entire isolated RNA, so it sequenced expressed TCRB transcripts. Clones were read by immunoSEQ multiplex PCR, and TCRdb kept only the in-frame ones, dropping some. The sample holds fewer than 200,000 clones; more than 10% are singletons and the top ten take about 0.59%. V gave up 8 bases and J gave up 6 bases, with 13 bases separating them. The CDR3 is made up of 11 amino acids. Germline-derived CDR1 and CDR2 are DFQATT and SNEGSKA (reference sequence). This entry comes from a study of beta chain features in type 1 diabetes. About the research overall: Age, gender and cell yields were alike across patients and healthy donors. Sorted cells from all samples, numbering some 99,000,000, were examined.

The study, taken as a whole, reports: When Type 1 diabetes patients were examined, their TCRB CDR3s proved moderately but significantly shorter in all four CD4+ subsets.

The source material was central memory CD4+ T cells from blood. V usage is TRBV20-1 and J usage is TRBJ1-1; TRBD1 is a possible D gene (5 bases). The receptor's source is a young woman in good health. The CDR3 DNA is TGCAGTACACCCTACAGGCCTGAAGCTTTCTTT. Translated, it gives CSTPYRPEAFF.